This T cell receptor (beta chain) was identified in a study of cytomegalovirus exposure and HLA in healthy donors. The CDR3 consists of 18 residues. The primer mix had 60 Vbeta and 13 Jbeta primers. Sequencing was performed with immunoSEQ multiplex PCR; in TCRdb, only in-frame clones are kept and a portion is missing. The table records 85,000 to 100,000 clones, more than 75% of them present only once. This TCR was recovered from a woman aged 55-75 years in good health and CMV-seronegative. The sequencing input was PBMCs. This chain links TRBV7-5 with TRBJ2-2; TRBD2, the table's D call, was not compared with the DNA. TRBV7-5 is termed a pseudogene. Here the CDR3 DNA reads TGTGCCAGAAGCCAGCGCAATCGACTAGCGGGAGGTACCGGGGAGCTGTTTTTT. It encodes CARSQRNRLAGGTGELFF.